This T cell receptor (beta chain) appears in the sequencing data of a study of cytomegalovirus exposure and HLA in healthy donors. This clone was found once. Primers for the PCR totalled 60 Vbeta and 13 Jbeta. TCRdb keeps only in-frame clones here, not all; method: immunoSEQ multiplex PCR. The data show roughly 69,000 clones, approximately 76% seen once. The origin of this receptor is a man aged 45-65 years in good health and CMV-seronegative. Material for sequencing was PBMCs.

The CDR3 loop reads CACSRDRGYGYTF. CDR3 nucleotide sequence: TGTGCCTGTTCTCGGGACAGGGGCTATGGCTACACCTTC. V is TRBV30 and J is TRBJ1-2; TRBD1 aligns across 10 bases. The CDR3 has 13 amino acids. V was clipped by 6 bases and J by 4 bases; unmatched bases: 5. Germline CDR1 reads GTSNPN; CDR2 reads SVGIG (reference sequence).